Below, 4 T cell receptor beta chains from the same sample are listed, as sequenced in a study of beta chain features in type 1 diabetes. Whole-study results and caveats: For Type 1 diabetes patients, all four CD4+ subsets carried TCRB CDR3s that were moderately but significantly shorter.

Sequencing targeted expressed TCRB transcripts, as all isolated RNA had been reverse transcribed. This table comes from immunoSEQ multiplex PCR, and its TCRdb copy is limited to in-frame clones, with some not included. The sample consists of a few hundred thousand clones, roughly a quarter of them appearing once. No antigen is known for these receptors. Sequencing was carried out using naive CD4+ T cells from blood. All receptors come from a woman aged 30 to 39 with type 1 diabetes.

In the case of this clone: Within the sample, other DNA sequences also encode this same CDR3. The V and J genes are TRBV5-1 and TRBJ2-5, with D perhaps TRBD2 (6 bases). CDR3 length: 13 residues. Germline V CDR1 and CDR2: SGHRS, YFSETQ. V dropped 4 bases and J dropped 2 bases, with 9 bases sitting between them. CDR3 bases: TGCGCCAGCAGCCAGCGGGTTCAAGAGACCCAGTACTTC. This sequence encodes CASSQRVQETQYF.

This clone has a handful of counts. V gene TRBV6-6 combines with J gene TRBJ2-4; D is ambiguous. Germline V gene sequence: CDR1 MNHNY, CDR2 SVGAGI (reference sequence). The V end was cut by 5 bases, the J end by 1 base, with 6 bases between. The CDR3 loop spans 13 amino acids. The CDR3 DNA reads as TGTGCCAGCAGTCCCCCGGCCAAAAACATTCAGTACTTC. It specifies CASSPPAKNIQYF.

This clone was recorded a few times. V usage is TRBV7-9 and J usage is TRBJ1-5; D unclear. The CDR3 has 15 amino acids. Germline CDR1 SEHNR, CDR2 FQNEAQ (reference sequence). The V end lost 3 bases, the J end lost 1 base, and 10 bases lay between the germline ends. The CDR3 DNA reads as TGTGCCAGCAGCTTGGGGAGCAAAAGCAATCAGCCCCAGCATTTT. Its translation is CASSLGSKSNQPQHF.

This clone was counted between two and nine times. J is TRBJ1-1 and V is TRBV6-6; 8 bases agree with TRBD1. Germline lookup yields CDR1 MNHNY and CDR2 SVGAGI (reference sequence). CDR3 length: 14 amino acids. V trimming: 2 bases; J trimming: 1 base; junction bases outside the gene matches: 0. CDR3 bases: TGTGCCAGCAGTTACGGACAGGGGAACACTGAAGCTTTCTTT. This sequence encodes CASSYGQGNTEAFF.